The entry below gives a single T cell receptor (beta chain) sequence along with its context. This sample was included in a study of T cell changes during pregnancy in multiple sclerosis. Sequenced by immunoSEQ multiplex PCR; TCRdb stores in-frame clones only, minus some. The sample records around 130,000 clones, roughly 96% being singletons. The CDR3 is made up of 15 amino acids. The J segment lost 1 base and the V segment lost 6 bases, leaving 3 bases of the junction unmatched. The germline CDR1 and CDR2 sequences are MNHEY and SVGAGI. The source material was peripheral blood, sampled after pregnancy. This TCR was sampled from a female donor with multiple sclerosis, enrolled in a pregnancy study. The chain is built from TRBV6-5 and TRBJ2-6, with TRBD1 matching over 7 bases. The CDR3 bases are TGTGCCAGCAGACGCAGGGGGTCTGGGGCCAACGTCCTGACTTTC. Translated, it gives CASRRRGSGANVLTF.